A selection of T cell receptor beta chains follows, all from one sample in a study of CD8+ T cells in alopecia areata. Here immunoSEQ multiplex PCR was the method, and the copy in TCRdb shows in-frame clones only, minus some. This table holds 150,000 to 200,000 clones, approximately 60% found once. This material consisted of CD4+ T cells sorted from blood, taken at week 4, from a patient treated with tofacitinib. These TCRs come from a human donor with alopecia areata. CDR3s include the opening cysteine and the closing phenylalanine or tryptophan. The D gene is left open where the match is weak. Size tells how often a clone was seen (once, few, many) or the class of an expanded clone, and some rows leave it out.

cdr3_aa: CASSQDPQPGTRNEQYF
cdr3_nt: TGTGCCAGCAGCCAGGACCCTCAACCCGGGACGAGGAACGAGCAGTACTTC
clone_size: .
v_call: TRBV14
d_call: .
j_call: TRBJ2-7

cdr3_aa: CAWSSAQDSEAFF
cdr3_nt: TGTGCCTGGAGTTCCGCTCAGGACAGTGAAGCTTTCTTT
clone_size: few
v_call: TRBV30
d_call: .
j_call: TRBJ1-1

cdr3_aa: CASSLLGSPVETQYF
cdr3_nt: TGTGCCAGCAGCCTACTCGGATCCCCTGTGGAGACCCAGTACTTC
clone_size: .
v_call: TRBV6-5
d_call: .
j_call: TRBJ2-5

cdr3_aa: CASSQVIGYNEQFF
cdr3_nt: TGTGCCAGCAGCCAAGTAATCGGATACAATGAGCAGTTCTTC
clone_size: .
v_call: TRBV14
d_call: .
j_call: TRBJ2-1

cdr3_aa: CASGVRGRGTSYGYTF
cdr3_nt: TGTGCCAGCGGGGTGCGCGGCAGGGGGACTTCCTATGGCTACACCTTC
clone_size: .
v_call: TRBV7-2
d_call: TRBD1
j_call: TRBJ1-2

cdr3_aa: CASSGRQLNTEAFF
cdr3_nt: TGCGCCAGCAGCGGGAGACAGCTTAACACTGAAGCTTTCTTT
clone_size: .
v_call: TRBV4-1
d_call: .
j_call: TRBJ1-1

cdr3_aa: CSVAPASTGELFF
cdr3_nt: TGCAGCGTCGCCCCAGCTAGCACCGGGGAGCTGTTTTTT
clone_size: .
v_call: TRBV29-1
d_call: .
j_call: TRBJ2-2

cdr3_aa: CASSVGGWDYGYTF
cdr3_nt: TGTGCCAGCAGCGTCGGGGGCTGGGACTATGGCTACACCTTC
clone_size: .
v_call: TRBV9
d_call: .
j_call: TRBJ1-2

cdr3_aa: CSVDRGTVTGELFF
cdr3_nt: TGCAGCGTTGATCGGGGGACAGTTACCGGGGAGCTGTTTTTT
clone_size: few
v_call: TRBV29-1
d_call: .
j_call: TRBJ2-2

cdr3_aa: CASSSLLRQVTGELFF
cdr3_nt: TGTGCCAGCAGCTCCCTTCTACGACAGGTTACCGGGGAGCTGTTTTTT
clone_size: few
v_call: TRBV7-6
d_call: .
j_call: TRBJ2-2

cdr3_aa: CAWSAPGLRGVGGELFF
cdr3_nt: TGTGCCTGGAGTGCCCCGGGACTACGTGGAGTAGGCGGGGAGCTGTTTTTT
clone_size: few
v_call: TRBV30
d_call: TRBD2
j_call: TRBJ2-2

cdr3_aa: CASSLGLAGGVRETQYF
cdr3_nt: TGTGCCAGCAGCTTAGGACTAGCGGGGGGAGTTAGGGAGACCCAGTACTTC
clone_size: .
v_call: TRBV7-2
d_call: TRBD2
j_call: TRBJ2-5

cdr3_aa: CASSLGGHEKLFF
cdr3_nt: TGTGCCAGCAGCTTAGGGGGCCATGAAAAACTGTTTTTT
clone_size: .
v_call: TRBV7-8
d_call: .
j_call: TRBJ1-4

cdr3_aa: CAWSVREGSSPLHF
cdr3_nt: TGTGCCTGGAGTGTACGCGAGGGAAGTTCACCCCTCCACTTT
clone_size: .
v_call: TRBV30
d_call: .
j_call: TRBJ1-6

cdr3_aa: CASSYSGDRYSYEQYF
cdr3_nt: TGTGCCAGCAGTTACTCAGGGGACAGGTACTCCTACGAGCAGTACTTC
clone_size: .
v_call: TRBV6-6
d_call: TRBD1
j_call: TRBJ2-7

cdr3_aa: CAWSVPSGGPNEQFF
cdr3_nt: TGTGCCTGGAGTGTACCCAGCGGGGGGCCCAATGAGCAGTTCTTC
clone_size: .
v_call: TRBV30
d_call: TRBD2
j_call: TRBJ2-1

cdr3_aa: CASSQVTVRNYGYTF
cdr3_nt: TGTGCCAGCAGCCAAGTGACAGTCAGAAACTATGGCTACACCTTC
clone_size: .
v_call: TRBV4-2
d_call: .
j_call: TRBJ1-2

cdr3_aa: CASSILTGNREAFF
cdr3_nt: TGCGCCAGCAGCATCTTGACAGGAAATCGTGAAGCTTTCTTT
clone_size: .
v_call: TRBV5-1
d_call: .
j_call: TRBJ1-1

cdr3_aa: CATKGAPNTGELFF
cdr3_nt: TGTGCCACCAAGGGGGCTCCGAACACCGGGGAGCTGTTTTTT
clone_size: .
v_call: TRBV15
d_call: TRBD1
j_call: TRBJ2-2

cdr3_aa: CASSSSGSQGGEQYF
cdr3_nt: TGCGCCAGCAGCTCCTCGGGATCTCAAGGAGGCGAGCAGTACTTC
clone_size: .
v_call: TRBV5-1
d_call: .
j_call: TRBJ2-7

cdr3_aa: CATSENRANTGELFF
cdr3_nt: TGTGCCACCAGCGAAAACAGGGCGAACACCGGGGAGCTGTTTTTT
clone_size: .
v_call: TRBV15
d_call: .
j_call: TRBJ2-2

cdr3_aa: CAISEGALTGYEQYF
cdr3_nt: TGTGCCATCAGTGAGGGGGCACTTACAGGCTACGAGCAGTACTTC
clone_size: few
v_call: TRBV10-3
d_call: .
j_call: TRBJ2-7

cdr3_aa: CASSQDRRETQYF
cdr3_nt: TGTGCCAGCAGCCAAGATCGGCGGGAGACCCAGTACTTC
clone_size: few
v_call: TRBV5-4
d_call: .
j_call: TRBJ2-5

cdr3_aa: CAWKIGGPGYTF
cdr3_nt: TGTGCCTGGAAGATTGGGGGGCCTGGCTACACCTTC
clone_size: .
v_call: TRBV30
d_call: .
j_call: TRBJ1-2

cdr3_aa: CASSRQTGNTEAFF
cdr3_nt: TGCGCCAGCAGCAGACAAACAGGGAACACTGAAGCTTTCTTT
clone_size: .
v_call: TRBV5-1
d_call: .
j_call: TRBJ1-1

cdr3_aa: CAWSIGSINQPQHF
cdr3_nt: TGTGCCTGGAGCATAGGGTCCATCAATCAGCCCCAGCATTTT
clone_size: .
v_call: TRBV30
d_call: .
j_call: TRBJ1-5

cdr3_aa: CASSIRGGQETQYF
cdr3_nt: TGTGCCAGTAGTATACGCGGGGGCCAAGAGACCCAGTACTTC
clone_size: few
v_call: TRBV19
d_call: TRBD2
j_call: TRBJ2-5

cdr3_aa: CSVDPGGADTQYF
cdr3_nt: TGCAGCGTCGACCCGGGTGGGGCAGATACGCAGTATTTT
clone_size: few
v_call: TRBV29-1
d_call: .
j_call: TRBJ2-3

cdr3_aa: CASSRTSGGRAYTDTQYF
cdr3_nt: TGTGCCAGCAGCCGGACTAGCGGGGGCCGAGCTTACACAGATACGCAGTATTTT
clone_size: .
v_call: TRBV4-2
d_call: TRBD2
j_call: TRBJ2-3

cdr3_aa: CASRPRLYNEQFF
cdr3_nt: TGTGCCAGCAGGCCTAGGCTCTACAATGAGCAGTTCTTC
clone_size: few
v_call: TRBV28
d_call: .
j_call: TRBJ2-1

cdr3_aa: CASSLTGLDQETQYF
cdr3_nt: TGTGCCAGCAGCTTAACGGGACTAGACCAAGAGACCCAGTACTTC
clone_size: .
v_call: TRBV7-2
d_call: TRBD2
j_call: TRBJ2-5

cdr3_aa: CASSERGGTNYGYTF
cdr3_nt: TGTGCCAGCAGTGAACGAGGAGGTACTAACTATGGCTACACCTTC
clone_size: once
v_call: TRBV6-1
d_call: .
j_call: TRBJ1-2

cdr3_aa: CAGGRSNTEAFF
cdr3_nt: TGTGCCGGGGGACGGTCGAACACTGAAGCTTTCTTT
clone_size: few
v_call: TRBV30
d_call: .
j_call: TRBJ1-1

cdr3_aa: CASREGLAGDHRQFF
cdr3_nt: TGTGCCAGCAGAGAGGGACTAGCGGGGGATCATCGGCAGTTCTTC
clone_size: .
v_call: TRBV6-5
d_call: TRBD2
j_call: TRBJ2-1

cdr3_aa: CSVEDRGGPPYEQYF
cdr3_nt: TGCAGCGTTGAAGATCGAGGGGGGCCGCCCTACGAGCAGTACTTC
clone_size: few
v_call: TRBV29-1
d_call: .
j_call: TRBJ2-7

cdr3_aa: CASSLGGTDTQYF
cdr3_nt: TGTGCCAGCAGCTTGGGCGGCACAGATACGCAGTATTTT
clone_size: few
v_call: TRBV5-6
d_call: .
j_call: TRBJ2-3

cdr3_aa: CRRDRPANQPQHF
cdr3_nt: TGCCGCCGGGACAGACCGGCCAATCAGCCCCAGCATTTT
clone_size: .
v_call: TRBV29-1
d_call: TRBD1
j_call: TRBJ1-5

cdr3_aa: CAWRTGGGNGYTF
cdr3_nt: TGTGCCTGGAGGACCGGCGGTGGGAATGGCTACACCTTC
clone_size: .
v_call: TRBV30
d_call: .
j_call: TRBJ1-2

cdr3_aa: CASSLYPHEQYF
cdr3_nt: TGTGCCAGCAGTTTATACCCTCACGAGCAGTACTTC
clone_size: .
v_call: TRBV7-2
d_call: .
j_call: TRBJ2-7

cdr3_aa: CAWSRGYTEAFF
cdr3_nt: TGTGCCTGGAGCAGGGGCTACACTGAAGCTTTCTTT
clone_size: once
v_call: TRBV30
d_call: .
j_call: TRBJ1-1

cdr3_aa: CAWRQRQGTNSPLHF
cdr3_nt: TGTGCCTGGAGACAACGACAGGGAACTAATTCACCCCTCCACTTT
clone_size: .
v_call: TRBV30
d_call: TRBD1
j_call: TRBJ1-6

cdr3_aa: CASSFIGTGAGYTF
cdr3_nt: TGTGCCAGCAGTTTCATCGGGACAGGCGCTGGCTACACCTTC
clone_size: few
v_call: TRBV28
d_call: TRBD1
j_call: TRBJ1-2

cdr3_aa: CASSRDREAGTF
cdr3_nt: TGTGCCAGCAGTCGGGACAGGGAGGCGGGCACCTTC
clone_size: .
v_call: TRBV6-6
d_call: TRBD1
j_call: TRBJ1-2

cdr3_aa: CASSADSRMGANVLTF
cdr3_nt: TGTGCCAGCAGTGCTGACAGCCGGATGGGGGCCAACGTCCTGACTTTC
clone_size: .
v_call: TRBV2
d_call: .
j_call: TRBJ2-6

cdr3_aa: CASSSGQGGTGELFF
cdr3_nt: TGCGCCAGCAGCTCTGGACAGGGCGGCACCGGGGAGCTGTTTTTT
clone_size: once
v_call: TRBV5-1
d_call: TRBD1
j_call: TRBJ2-2

cdr3_aa: CSVEELGTAEQYF
cdr3_nt: TGCAGCGTTGAAGAACTTGGGACAGCCGAGCAGTACTTC
clone_size: few
v_call: TRBV29-1
d_call: TRBD1
j_call: TRBJ2-7

cdr3_aa: CASSTPSINEKLFF
cdr3_nt: TGTGCCAGCAGTACCCCTTCCATTAATGAAAAACTGTTTTTT
clone_size: few
v_call: TRBV11-2
d_call: .
j_call: TRBJ1-4

cdr3_aa: CSVEDGTGGQPQHF
cdr3_nt: TGCAGCGTTGAAGATGGTACAGGCGGTCAGCCCCAGCATTTT
clone_size: few
v_call: TRBV29-1
d_call: .
j_call: TRBJ1-5